The rows below give T cell receptor beta chains drawn from one sample of a study of blood T cell repertoires in COVID-19. Using immunoSEQ multiplex PCR, the repertoire was profiled, and TCRdb retains in-frame clones only, with some absent. Of about 40,000 clones listed, about 80% were seen once; the top ten hold approximately 2.5%. The sequenced sample was peripheral blood. These receptors all come from a woman between 55 and 75 years old with acute or convalescent COVID-19. Each CDR3 is given with its conserved first and last residue. D genes are given only for firm matches. A clone size is listed for some rows: how often the clone was seen (once, few, many), or a class if it is expanded.

V	J	size	D	DNA	CDR3
TRBV19	TRBJ2-3	-	TRBD2	TGTGCCAGTAGTATTGAGGCGGGGGGGCCAGTTACGCAGTATTTT	CASSIEAGGPVTQYF
TRBV6-6	TRBJ2-3	-	-	TGTGCCAGCAGTTACGGTGGGCGAATTAACCTGAATACGCAGTATTTT	CASSYGGRINLNTQYF
TRBV28	TRBJ2-7	-	TRBD1	TGTGCCAGCAGTTTCACAGGGGTTCAGAACGAGCAGTACTTC	CASSFTGVQNEQYF
TRBV11-1	TRBJ1-1	-	TRBD1	TGTGCCGGTGGACAGGGTCAGGATGAAGCTTTCTTT	CAGGQGQDEAFF
TRBV18	TRBJ1-2	-	TRBD1	TGTGCCAGCTCACCACGGGGGACAGCGCTCTATGGCTACACCTTC	CASSPRGTALYGYTF
TRBV5-8	TRBJ1-5	-	TRBD1	TGTGCCAGCAGCCAGACAGGGGGCGGTCAGCCCCAGCATTTT	CASSQTGGGQPQHF
TRBV6-5	TRBJ2-2	-	TRBD2	TGTGCCAGCAGTCCAACTAGCGGGATCCTCGGGGAGCTGTTTTTT	CASSPTSGILGELFF
TRBV6-1	TRBJ2-7	-	-	TGTGCCAGCAGTGAATTTCAGGCCTCCTACGAGCAGTACTTC	CASSEFQASYEQYF
TRBV9	TRBJ1-2	once	-	TGTGCCAGCAGCGTAAGGCCAGCAGCCGGGAACTATGGCTACACCTTC	CASSVRPAAGNYGYTF
TRBV6-5	TRBJ1-2	few	TRBD1	TGTGCCAGCTCGACAGGGGCCCTCTATGGCTACACCTTC	CASSTGALYGYTF
TRBV5-4	TRBJ2-1	once	-	TGTGCCAGCAGCTTGGAGGTGGGGGGGCCTCTCAATGAGCAGTTCTTC	CASSLEVGGPLNEQFF
TRBV2	TRBJ1-2	-	-	TGTGCCAGCAGTCCGGGACACATATTC	CASSPGHIF
TRBV12-3/TRBV12-4	TRBJ2-3	-	-	TGTGCCAGCAGCGGGACTAGCACAGATACGCAGTATTTT	CASSGTSTDTQYF